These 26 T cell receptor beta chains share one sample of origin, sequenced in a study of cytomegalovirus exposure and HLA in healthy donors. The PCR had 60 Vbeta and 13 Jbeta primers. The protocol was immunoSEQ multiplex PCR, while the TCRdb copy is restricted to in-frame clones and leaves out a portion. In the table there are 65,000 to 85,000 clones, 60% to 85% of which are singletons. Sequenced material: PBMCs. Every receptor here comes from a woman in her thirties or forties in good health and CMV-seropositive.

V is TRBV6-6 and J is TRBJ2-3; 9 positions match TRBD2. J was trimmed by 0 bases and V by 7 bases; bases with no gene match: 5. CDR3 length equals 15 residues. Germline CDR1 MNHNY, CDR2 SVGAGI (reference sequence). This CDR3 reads CASNRAGGSTDTQYF. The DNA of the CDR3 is TGTGCCAGCAATCGAGCGGGGGGAAGCACAGATACGCAGTATTTT.

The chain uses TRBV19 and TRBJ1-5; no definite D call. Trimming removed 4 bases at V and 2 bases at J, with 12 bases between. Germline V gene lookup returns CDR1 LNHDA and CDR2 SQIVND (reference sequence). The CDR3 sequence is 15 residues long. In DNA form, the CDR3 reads TGTGCCAGTAGTAAGCGTGAGGGAGGCAATCAGCCCCAGCATTTT. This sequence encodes CASSKREGGNQPQHF.

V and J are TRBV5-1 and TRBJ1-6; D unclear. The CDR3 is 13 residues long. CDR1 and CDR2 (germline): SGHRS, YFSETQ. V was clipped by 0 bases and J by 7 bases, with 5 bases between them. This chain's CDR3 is CASSLGQNSPLHF. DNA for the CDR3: TGCGCCAGCAGCTTGGGGCAGAATTCACCCCTCCACTTT.

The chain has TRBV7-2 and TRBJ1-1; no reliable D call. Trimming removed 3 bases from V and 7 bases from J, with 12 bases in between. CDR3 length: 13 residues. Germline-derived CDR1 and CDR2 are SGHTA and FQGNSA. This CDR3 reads CASSLSHGVEAFF. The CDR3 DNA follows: TGTGCCAGCAGCTTGAGTCATGGAGTTGAAGCTTTCTTT.

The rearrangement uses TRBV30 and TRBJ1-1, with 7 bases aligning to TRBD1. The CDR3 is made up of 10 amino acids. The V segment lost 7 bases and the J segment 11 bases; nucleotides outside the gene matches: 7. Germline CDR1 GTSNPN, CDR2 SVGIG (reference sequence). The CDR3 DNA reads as TGTGCCTTTATCAGGGGGAGGGCTTTCTTT. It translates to CAFIRGRAFF.

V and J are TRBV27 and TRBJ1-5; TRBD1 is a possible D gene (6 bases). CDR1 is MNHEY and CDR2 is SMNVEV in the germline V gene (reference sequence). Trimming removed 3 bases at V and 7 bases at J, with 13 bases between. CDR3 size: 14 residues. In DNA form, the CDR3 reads TGTGCCAGCAGTTTCCGGGGGGGCGGACAGCCCCAGCATTTT. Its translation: CASSFRGGGQPQHF.

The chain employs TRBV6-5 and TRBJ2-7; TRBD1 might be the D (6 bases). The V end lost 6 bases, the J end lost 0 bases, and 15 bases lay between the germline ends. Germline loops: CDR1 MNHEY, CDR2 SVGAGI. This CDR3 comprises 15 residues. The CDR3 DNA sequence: TGTGCCAGCAGGGGATTGGACAGCAACTCCTACGAGCAGTACTTC. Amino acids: CASRGLDSNSYEQYF.

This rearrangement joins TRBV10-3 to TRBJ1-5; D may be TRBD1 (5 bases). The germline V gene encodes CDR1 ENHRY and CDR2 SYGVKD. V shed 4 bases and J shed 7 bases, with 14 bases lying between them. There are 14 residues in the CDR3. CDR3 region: CAISAGGQGQPQHF. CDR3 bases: TGTGCCATCAGTGCCGGGGGTCAGGGCCAGCCCCAGCATTTT.

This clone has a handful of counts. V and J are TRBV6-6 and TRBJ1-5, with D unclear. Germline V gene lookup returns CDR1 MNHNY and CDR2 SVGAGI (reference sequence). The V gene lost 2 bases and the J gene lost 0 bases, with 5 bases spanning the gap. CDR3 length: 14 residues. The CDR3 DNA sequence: TGTGCCAGCAGTTACCCCGGTAGCAATCAGCCCCAGCATTTT. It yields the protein CASSYPGSNQPQHF.

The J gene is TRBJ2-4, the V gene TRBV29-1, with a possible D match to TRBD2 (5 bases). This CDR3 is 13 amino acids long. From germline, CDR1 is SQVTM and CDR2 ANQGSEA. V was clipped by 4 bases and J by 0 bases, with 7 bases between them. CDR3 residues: CSVGGLAKNIQYF. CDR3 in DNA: TGCAGCGTTGGTGGACTAGCCAAAAACATTCAGTACTTC.

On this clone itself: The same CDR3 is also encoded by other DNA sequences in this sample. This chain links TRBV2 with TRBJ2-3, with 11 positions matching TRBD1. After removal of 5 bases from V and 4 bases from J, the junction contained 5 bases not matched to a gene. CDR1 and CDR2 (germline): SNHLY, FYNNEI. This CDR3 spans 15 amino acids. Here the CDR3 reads CASSTGQGASDTQYF. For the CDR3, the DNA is TGTGCCAGCAGTACTGGACAGGGGGCATCAGATACGCAGTATTTT.

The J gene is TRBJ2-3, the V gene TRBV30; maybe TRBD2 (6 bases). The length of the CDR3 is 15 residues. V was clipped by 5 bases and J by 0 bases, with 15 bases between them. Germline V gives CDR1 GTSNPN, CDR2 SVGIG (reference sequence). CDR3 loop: CAWGAGLTSTDTQYF. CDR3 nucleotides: TGTGCCTGGGGAGCGGGTTTGACTAGCACAGATACGCAGTATTTT.

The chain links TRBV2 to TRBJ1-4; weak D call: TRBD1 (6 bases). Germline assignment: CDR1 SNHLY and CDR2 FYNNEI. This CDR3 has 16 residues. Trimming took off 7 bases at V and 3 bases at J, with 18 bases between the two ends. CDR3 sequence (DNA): TGTGCCAGCACTGGGCAGGGGTTTCGGTCTAATGAAAAACTGTTTTTT. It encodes CASTGQGFRSNEKLFF. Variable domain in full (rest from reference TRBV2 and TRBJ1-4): EPEVTQTPSHQVTQMGQEVILRCVPISNHLYFYWYRQILGQKVEFLVSFYNNEISEKSEIFDDQFSVERPDGSNFTLKIRSTKLEDSAMYFCASTGQGFRSNEKLFFGSGTQLSVL.

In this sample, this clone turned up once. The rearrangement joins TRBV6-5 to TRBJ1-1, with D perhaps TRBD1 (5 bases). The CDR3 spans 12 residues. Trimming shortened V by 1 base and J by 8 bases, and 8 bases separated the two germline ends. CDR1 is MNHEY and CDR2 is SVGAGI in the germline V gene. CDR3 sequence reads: CASSYWKGEAFF. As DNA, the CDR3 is TGTGCCAGCAGTTACTGGAAGGGGGAAGCTTTCTTT.

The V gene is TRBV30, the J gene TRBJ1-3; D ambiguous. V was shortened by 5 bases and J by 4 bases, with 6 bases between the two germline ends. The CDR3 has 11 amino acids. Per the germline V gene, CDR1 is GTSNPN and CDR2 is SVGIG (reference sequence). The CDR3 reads CAWDAGNTIYF. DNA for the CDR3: TGTGCCTGGGATGCGGGAAACACCATATATTTT.

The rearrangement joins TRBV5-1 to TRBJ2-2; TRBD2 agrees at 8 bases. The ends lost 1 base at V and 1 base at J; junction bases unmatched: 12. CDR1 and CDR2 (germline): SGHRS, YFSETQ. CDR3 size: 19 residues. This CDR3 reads CASSLSAVGGAGNTGELFF. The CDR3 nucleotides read TGCGCCAGCAGCTTGTCGGCTGTCGGGGGGGCCGGGAACACCGGGGAGCTGTTTTTT.

In DNA, the CDR3 is TGTGCCAGCAGCTTAGTGGTGGACAGGACTGAAGCTTTCTTT. Its protein is CASSLVVDRTEAFF. The rearrangement links TRBV7-8 to TRBJ1-1, with 7 positions matching TRBD1. The germline CDR1 and CDR2 sequences are SGHVS and FQNEAQ. The CDR3 extends over 14 amino acids. The ends lost 1 base at V and 5 bases at J; junction bases unmatched: 4.

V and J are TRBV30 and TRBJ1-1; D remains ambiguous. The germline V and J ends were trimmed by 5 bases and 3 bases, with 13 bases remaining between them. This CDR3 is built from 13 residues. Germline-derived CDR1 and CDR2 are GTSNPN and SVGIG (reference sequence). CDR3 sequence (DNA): TGTGCCTGGGCACGTAGCTTGGACACTGAAGCTTTCTTT. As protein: CAWARSLDTEAFF.

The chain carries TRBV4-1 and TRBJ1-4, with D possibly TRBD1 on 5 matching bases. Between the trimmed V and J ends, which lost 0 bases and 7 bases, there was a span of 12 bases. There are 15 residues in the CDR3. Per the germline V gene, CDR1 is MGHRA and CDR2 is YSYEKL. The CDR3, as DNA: TGCGCCAGCAGCCAAGATCTAAGGGGTGGTGAAAAACTGTTTTTT. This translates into CASSQDLRGGEKLFF.

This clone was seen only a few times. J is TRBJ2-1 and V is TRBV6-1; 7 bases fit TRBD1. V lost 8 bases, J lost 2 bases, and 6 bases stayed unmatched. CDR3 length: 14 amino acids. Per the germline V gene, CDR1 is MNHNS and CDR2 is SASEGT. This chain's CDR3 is CASVGTVTYNEQFF. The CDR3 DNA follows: TGTGCCAGCGTTGGGACAGTAACCTACAATGAGCAGTTCTTC.

The CDR3 sequence: CSVDTLAGDTQYF. CDR3 bases: TGCAGCGTCGATACACTAGCCGGGGATACGCAGTATTTT. V and J are TRBV29-1 and TRBJ2-3, with a possible D match to TRBD2 (6 bases). This CDR3 has 13 residues. Germline V gene lookup returns CDR1 SQVTM and CDR2 ANQGSEA. Trimming pared 6 bases from V and 6 bases from J, leaving 16 bases between.

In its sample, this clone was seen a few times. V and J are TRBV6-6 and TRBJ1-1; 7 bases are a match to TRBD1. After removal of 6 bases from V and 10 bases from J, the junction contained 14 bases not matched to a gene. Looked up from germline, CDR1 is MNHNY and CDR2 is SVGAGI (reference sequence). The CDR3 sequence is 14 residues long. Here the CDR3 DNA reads TGTGCCAGCAGCAAGACAGGGTCCAGGTCGATAGCTTTCTTT. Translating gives CASSKTGSRSIAFF.

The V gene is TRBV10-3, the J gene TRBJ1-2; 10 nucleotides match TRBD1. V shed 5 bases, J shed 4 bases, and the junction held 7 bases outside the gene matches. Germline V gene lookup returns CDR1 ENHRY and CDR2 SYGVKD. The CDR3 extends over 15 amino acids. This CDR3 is CAISWTGGSVYGYTF. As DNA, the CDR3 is TGTGCCATCAGTTGGACAGGGGGAAGCGTCTATGGCTACACCTTC.

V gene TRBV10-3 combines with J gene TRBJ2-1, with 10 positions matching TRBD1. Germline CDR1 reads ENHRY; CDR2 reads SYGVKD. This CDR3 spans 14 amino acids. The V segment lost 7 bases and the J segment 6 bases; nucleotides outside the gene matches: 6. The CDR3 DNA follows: TGTGCCATCAATCCGGGACAGGGGCGCAATGAGCAGTTCTTC. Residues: CAINPGQGRNEQFF.

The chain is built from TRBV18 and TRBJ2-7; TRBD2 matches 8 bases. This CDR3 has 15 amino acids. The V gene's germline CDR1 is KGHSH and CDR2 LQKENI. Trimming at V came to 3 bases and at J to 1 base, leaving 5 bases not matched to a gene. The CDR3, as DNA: TGTGCCAGCTCACCGGGACTAGAGAGTTCCTACGAGCAGTACTTC. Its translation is CASSPGLESSYEQYF.

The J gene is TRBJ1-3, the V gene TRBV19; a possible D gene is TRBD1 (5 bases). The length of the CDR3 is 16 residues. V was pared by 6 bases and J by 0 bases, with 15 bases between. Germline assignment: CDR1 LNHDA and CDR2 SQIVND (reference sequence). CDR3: CASSLPGLHSGNTIYF. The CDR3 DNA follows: TGTGCCAGTAGCCTTCCGGGACTGCACTCTGGAAACACCATATATTTT.